The subject of this entry is one TCR beta chain. Its antigen is unknown. The sample belongs to a study of cytomegalovirus exposure and HLA in healthy donors. Study-level findings and limits: In an earlier analysis, productive rearrangement rates for most beta V segments clustered near 87% or 30%.

Every donor was a healthy person donating bone marrow. In germline, CDR1 is KGHSH, CDR2 LQKENI. The CDR3 runs 11 residues. Trimming shortened V by 4 bases and J by 5 bases, and 3 bases separated the two germline ends. The PCR used 60 Vbeta and 13 Jbeta primers. Original data processing: Later reanalysis found approximately 76 million unique TCR beta chains, 10 million to 12 million of them shared. Profiled with immunoSEQ multiplex PCR; TCRdb holds only in-frame clones, not every one. V, J and clone size derive from that table, while D and trimming were established from the DNA sequence. Among under 110,000 clones listed, around 85% were seen once.

The sequencing sample was made of PBMCs. The chain has TRBV18 and TRBJ2-1; D is undetermined. This sequence was found in a man between 60 and 75 years old in good health and CMV-seronegative. The CDR3 DNA sequence: TGTGCCAGCTCACTTAACAATGAGCAGTTCTTC. Translating gives CASSLNNEQFF.